Sequencing of this T cell receptor beta chain was carried out in a study of T cell responses to AZD1222 COVID-19 vaccine (dated by TCRdb to about 2021). A note on the overall study: AZD1222 recipients given second doses at about 4 weeks or at about 12 weeks were pooled, since spike-specific TCR depth and breadth were not found to differ between the two schedules. A total of 233 trial participants underwent TCR sequencing, of whom about 200 had received two doses of AZD1222 and around 25 had received two doses of the MenACWY control vaccine. Trial participants were enrolled by age into subgroups of 18-55, 56-69 and 70-plus years, and around 150, 28 and 57 TCR-sequenced participants, respectively, were included in these subgroups. The paper's findings and limits, for the study overall: Because no day 14 peak-response samples were available, the repertoires could be characterized only after the peak T cell response. Nearly half of unique spike-specific TCRs reportedly recognized epitopes outside regions mutated in the B.1.351 and B.1.1.7 variants. Participants were mostly white British, with more females than males. The authors suggested clonal diversity may have been underestimated. Vaccine-associated CD4 TCRs spanned the whole spike protein, with dominant responses in regions 160-218 and 743-854. Only five or six AZD1222 recipients were SARS-CoV-2 seropositive at baseline, limiting conclusions about previously exposed vaccinees. After two AZD1222 doses, both the breadth and the depth of spike-specific TCRs were significantly higher than at day 0 and than in MenACWY recipients. The 56-69-year group was small, and its depth increase did not reach significance, likely because of low power.

The CDR3 regions of human TCRbeta chains were analyzed by immunosequencing. The study's own analysis went as follows. Repertoire TCRs were matched against a reference library of SARS-CoV-2-specific TCRs generated with the MIRA antigen-specificity platform. Breadth was defined as the fraction of unique TCRs that were SARS-CoV-2-associated, and depth was defined as the fraction of total T cells that were SARS-CoV-2-associated. Using the MIRA data, each spike-specific TCR was mapped to the spike region that the TCR reacts to and placed in a CD4 or CD8 class. Log10-transformed breadth and depth values were compared by one-way ANOVA with Sidak's multiple comparisons tests. Held by TCRdb, this immuneACCESS table contains in-frame sequences only and omits some clones. Under half of the omission traces to an unresolved V gene where checked; the cause of the rest is unknown. From that table come the V and J calls and clone size; the DNA was used to work out D and trimming. The sample table shows some 120,000 clones, and 93% are seen once. The ten largest clones represent just under 3% of the sample.

Sample time point, as interpreted from the label and publication: baseline before first vaccination. Vaccinee samples came from UK trials COV001 and COV002, including a single-blind randomized controlled phase 2/3 trial of AZD1222 (ChAdOx1 nCoV-19) in healthy adults. Trial participant PBMC samples were collected at day 0 and day 28 after the second dose for TCRbeta chain sequencing. About this clone itself: The target of this receptor is not known. No base quality values were provided; no much bigger clone lies one nucleotide off.

A distance of 6 bases separates the germline ends of V and J, which lose 1 base and 9 bases respectively. Taken from the germline V gene, the CDR1 and CDR2 loops are SGHDN and FVKESK. The CDR3 holds 11 amino acids from the cysteine to the phenylalanine. The kept DNA is CDR3 alone, 33 bases in frame from the first base. The sequences come from peripheral blood, collected on day 0 of AZD1222 vaccination. This receptor was taken from an adult in good health. This chain is built from TRBV14 and TRBJ1-1, with no confident D gene call. CDR3 loop: CASSQGPKAFF. In nucleotides, the sequence is TGTGCCAGCAGCCAAGGCCCAAAAGCTTTCTTT.